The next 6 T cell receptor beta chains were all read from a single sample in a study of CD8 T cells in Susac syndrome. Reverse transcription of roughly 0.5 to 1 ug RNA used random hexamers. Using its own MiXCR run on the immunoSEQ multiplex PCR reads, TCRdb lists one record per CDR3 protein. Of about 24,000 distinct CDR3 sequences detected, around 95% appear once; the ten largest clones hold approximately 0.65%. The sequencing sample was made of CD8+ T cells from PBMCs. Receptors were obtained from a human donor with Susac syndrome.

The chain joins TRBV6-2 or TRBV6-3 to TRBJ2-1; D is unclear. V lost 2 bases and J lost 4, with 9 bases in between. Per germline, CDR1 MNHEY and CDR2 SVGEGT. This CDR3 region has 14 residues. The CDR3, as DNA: TGTGCCAGCAGTTACCTATCCCTATACAATGAGCAGTTCTTC. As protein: CASSYLSLYNEQFF.

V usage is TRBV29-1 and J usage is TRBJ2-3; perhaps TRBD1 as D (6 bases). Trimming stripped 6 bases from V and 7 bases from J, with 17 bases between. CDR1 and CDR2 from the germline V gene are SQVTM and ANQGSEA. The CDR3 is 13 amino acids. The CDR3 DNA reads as TGCAGCGTCGCGGGTGGGGGCCCGTATACGCAGTATTTT. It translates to CSVAGGGPYTQYF.

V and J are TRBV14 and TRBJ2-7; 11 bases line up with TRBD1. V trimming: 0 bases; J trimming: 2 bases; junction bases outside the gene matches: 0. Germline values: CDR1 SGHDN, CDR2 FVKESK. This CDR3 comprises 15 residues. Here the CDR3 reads CASSQEDRGPYEQYF. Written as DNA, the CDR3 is TGTGCCAGCAGCCAAGAGGACAGGGGGCCCTACGAGCAGTACTTC.

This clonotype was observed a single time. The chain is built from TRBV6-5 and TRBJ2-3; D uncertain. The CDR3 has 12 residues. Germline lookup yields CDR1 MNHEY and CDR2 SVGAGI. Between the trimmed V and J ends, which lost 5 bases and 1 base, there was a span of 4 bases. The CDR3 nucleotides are TGTGCCAGCAGTCGGGGCACAGATACGCAGTATTTT. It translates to CASSRGTDTQYF.

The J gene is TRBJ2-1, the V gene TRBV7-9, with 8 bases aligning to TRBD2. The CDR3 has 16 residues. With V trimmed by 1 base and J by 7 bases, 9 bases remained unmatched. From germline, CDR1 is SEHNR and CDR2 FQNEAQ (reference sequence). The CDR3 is CASSLGTSFSWNEQFF. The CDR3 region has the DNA TGTGCCAGCAGCTTAGGGACTAGCTTCTCGTGGAATGAGCAGTTCTTC.

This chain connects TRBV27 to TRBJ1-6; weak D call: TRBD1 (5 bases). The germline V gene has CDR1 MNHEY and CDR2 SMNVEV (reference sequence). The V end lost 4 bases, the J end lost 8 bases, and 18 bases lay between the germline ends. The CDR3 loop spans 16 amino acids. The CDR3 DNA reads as TGTGCCAGCAGTTCCATAGATGGTGGGGGGGATTCACCCCTCCACTTT. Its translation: CASSSIDGGGDSPLHF.